This T cell receptor beta chain was recovered during a study of OX40 agonist ivuxolimab in advanced cancers. Study-wide background: A history of anti-PD-1, anti-PD-L1 or anti-CTLA-4 therapy was acceptable, and about 37% had some. Three partial responders included one hepatocellular carcinoma patient and two cutaneous melanoma patients. The study's findings and limits: Circulating CD4+ and CD8+ T cells showed clonal expansion by week 6 at 0.1 to 3.0 mg/kg. Low normalized clonal expansion also occurred in some nonresponding patients.

Profiling relied on immunoSEQ multiplex PCR, and the TCRdb table lists in-frame clones only, not all of them. Of more than 55,000 clones listed, about 80% are singletons. Regarding this clone: Its antigen is currently unknown.

The CDR3 is 14 residues long. Germline values: CDR1 SGHTA, CDR2 FQGNSA. After removal of 3 bases from V and 7 bases from J, the junction contained 7 bases not matched to a gene. This sequence joins TRBV7-2 and TRBJ1-2; 8 nucleotides line up with TRBD1. This receptor was taken from an adult with an advanced solid tumor such as melanoma, head and neck, liver or kidney cancer. The sequencing here drew on CD4+ or CD8+ T cells sorted from blood, taken in a trial of the OX40 agonist ivuxolimab. The CDR3 reads CASSFSGQGRGYTF. DNA of the CDR3: TGTGCCAGCAGCTTTTCCGGACAGGGCCGTGGCTACACCTTC.